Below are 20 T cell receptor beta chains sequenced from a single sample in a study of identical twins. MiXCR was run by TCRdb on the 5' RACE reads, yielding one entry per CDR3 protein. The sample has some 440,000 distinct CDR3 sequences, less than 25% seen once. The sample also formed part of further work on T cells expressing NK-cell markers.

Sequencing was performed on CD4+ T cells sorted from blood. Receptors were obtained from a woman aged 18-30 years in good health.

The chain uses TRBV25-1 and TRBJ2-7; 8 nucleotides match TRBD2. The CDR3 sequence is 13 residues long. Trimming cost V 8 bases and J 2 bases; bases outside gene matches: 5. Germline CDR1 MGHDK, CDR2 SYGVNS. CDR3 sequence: CASEGLGPYEQYF. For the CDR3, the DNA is TGTGCCAGCGAGGGACTAGGTCCCTACGAGCAGTACTTC.

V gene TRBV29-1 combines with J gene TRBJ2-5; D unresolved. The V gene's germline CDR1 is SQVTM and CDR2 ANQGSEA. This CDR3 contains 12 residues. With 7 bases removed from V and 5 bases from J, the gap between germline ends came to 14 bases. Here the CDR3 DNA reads TGCAGCGCACGAAGGGCCAGGGAGACCCAGTACTTC. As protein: CSARRARETQYF. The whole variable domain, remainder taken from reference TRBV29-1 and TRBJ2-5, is SAVISQKPSRDICQRGTSLTIQCQVDSQVTMMFWYRQQPGQSLTLIATANQGSEATYESGFVIDKFPISRPNLTFSTLTVSNMSPEDSSIYLCSARRARETQYFGPGTRLLVL.

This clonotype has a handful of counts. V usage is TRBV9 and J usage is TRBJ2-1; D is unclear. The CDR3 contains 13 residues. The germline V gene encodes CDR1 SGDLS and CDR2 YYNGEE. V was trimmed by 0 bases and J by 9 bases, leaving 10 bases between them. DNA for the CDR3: TGTGCCAGCAGCGTAGGCAGTACCGGTGAGCAGTTCTTC. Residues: CASSVGSTGEQFF.

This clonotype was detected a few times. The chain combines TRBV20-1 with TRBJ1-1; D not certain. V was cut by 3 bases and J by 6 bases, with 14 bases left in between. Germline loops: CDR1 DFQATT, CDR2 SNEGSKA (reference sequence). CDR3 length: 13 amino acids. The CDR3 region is CSAREGRTPEAFF. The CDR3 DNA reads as TGCAGTGCTAGGGAGGGAAGAACCCCTGAAGCTTTCTTT.

The CDR3 here is CASSPGLAGGLGTGELFF. The CDR3 coding sequence is TGTGCCAGCAGCCCTGGACTAGCGGGGGGATTGGGCACCGGGGAGCTGTTTTTT. This chain uses TRBV7-3 with TRBJ2-2; 14 bases map to TRBD2. Germline assignment: CDR1 SGHTA and CDR2 FQGTGA. The length of the CDR3 is 18 residues. The trim removed 5 bases at V and 4 bases at J, leaving 9 bases unmatched.

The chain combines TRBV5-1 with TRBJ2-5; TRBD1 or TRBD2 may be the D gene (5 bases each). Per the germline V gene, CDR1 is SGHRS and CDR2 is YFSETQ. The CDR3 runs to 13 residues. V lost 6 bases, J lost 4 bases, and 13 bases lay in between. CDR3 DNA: TGCGCCAGCACAGCAGGGACCGCAGAGACCCAGTACTTC. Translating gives CASTAGTAETQYF.

Here the CDR3 DNA reads TGTGCCTGGAGTCCTCCCTCAGGAAAACAAGAGACCCAGTACTTC. This encodes CAWSPPSGKQETQYF. The chain is built from TRBV30 and TRBJ2-5; D unresolved. Trimming removed 2 bases from V and 2 bases from J, with 15 bases in between. The CDR3 runs 15 residues. Germline V lookup: CDR1 GTSNPN, CDR2 SVGIG (reference sequence).

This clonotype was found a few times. The CDR3 coding sequence is TGCGCCAGCAGCTCCGGACGGACAGGGGAAGAGACCCAGTACTTC. This gives the protein CASSSGRTGEETQYF. The V call is TRBV5-1, the J call TRBJ2-5; 9 bases agree with TRBD1. CDR3 length equals 15 residues. The V gene end was trimmed by 3 bases and the J gene end by 3 bases; junction bases not matched to a gene: 6. Germline lookup yields CDR1 SGHRS and CDR2 YFSETQ.

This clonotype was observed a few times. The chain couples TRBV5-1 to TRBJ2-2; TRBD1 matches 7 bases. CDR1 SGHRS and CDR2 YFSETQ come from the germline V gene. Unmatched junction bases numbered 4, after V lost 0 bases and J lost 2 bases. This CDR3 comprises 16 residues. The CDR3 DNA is TGCGCCAGCAGCTTGGCCGGGACAGTTAACACCGGGGAGCTGTTTTTT. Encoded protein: CASSLAGTVNTGELFF.

The chain's CDR3 is CASSIGNTAGVDYEQYF. The CDR3 DNA follows: TGTGCCAGTAGTATAGGGAACACGGCGGGAGTTGACTACGAGCAGTACTTC. This chain links TRBV19 with TRBJ2-7; 7 nucleotides agree with TRBD2. Per germline, CDR1 LNHDA and CDR2 SQIVND (reference sequence). V gave up 1 base and J gave up 3 bases; unmatched junction bases: 12. The CDR3 consists of 17 residues.

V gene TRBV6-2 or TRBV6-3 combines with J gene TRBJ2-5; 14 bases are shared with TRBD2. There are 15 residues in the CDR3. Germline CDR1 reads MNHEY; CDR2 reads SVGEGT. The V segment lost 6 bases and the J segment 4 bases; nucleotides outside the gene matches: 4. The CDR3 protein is CASSRGTSGRETQYF. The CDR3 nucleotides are TGTGCCAGCAGCCGCGGGACTAGCGGGAGAGAGACCCAGTACTTC.

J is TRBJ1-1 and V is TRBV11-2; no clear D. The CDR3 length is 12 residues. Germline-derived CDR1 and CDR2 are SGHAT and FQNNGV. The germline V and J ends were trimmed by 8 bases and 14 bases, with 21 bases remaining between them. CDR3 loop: CASDPAWGTLFF. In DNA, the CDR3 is TGTGCCAGCGACCCGGCGTGGGGTACGCTGTTCTTT.

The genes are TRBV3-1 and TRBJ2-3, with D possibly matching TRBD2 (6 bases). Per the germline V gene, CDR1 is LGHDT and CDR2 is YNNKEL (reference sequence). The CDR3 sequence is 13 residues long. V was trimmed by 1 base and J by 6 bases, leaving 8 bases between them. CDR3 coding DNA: TGTGCCAGCAGCCAAGCGGAGGGGGATACGCAGTATTTT. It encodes CASSQAEGDTQYF.

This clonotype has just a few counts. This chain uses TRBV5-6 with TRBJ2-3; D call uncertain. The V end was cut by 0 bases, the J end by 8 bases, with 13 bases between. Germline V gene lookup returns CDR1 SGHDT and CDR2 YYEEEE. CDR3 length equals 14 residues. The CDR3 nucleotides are TGTGCCAGCAGCTTGGGTGAGCGACCGGTTACGCAGTATTTT. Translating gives CASSLGERPVTQYF.

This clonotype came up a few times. CDR3 region: CASSESGGGLTDTQYF. DNA for the CDR3: TGCGCCAGCAGTGAGTCGGGCGGGGGGCTCACAGATACGCAGTATTTT. The rearrangement links TRBV10-1 to TRBJ2-3, with TRBD2 matching over 8 bases. The CDR3 consists of 16 residues. Trimming cost V 0 bases and J 2 bases; bases outside gene matches: 4. Germline V gives CDR1 WNHNN, CDR2 SYGVQD (reference sequence).

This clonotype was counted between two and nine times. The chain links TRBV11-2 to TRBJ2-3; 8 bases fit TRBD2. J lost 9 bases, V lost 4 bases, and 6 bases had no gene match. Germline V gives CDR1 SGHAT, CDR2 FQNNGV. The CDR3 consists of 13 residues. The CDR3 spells CASSSNSGNTQYF. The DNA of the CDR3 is TGTGCCAGCAGCTCCAATAGCGGGAACACGCAGTATTTT.

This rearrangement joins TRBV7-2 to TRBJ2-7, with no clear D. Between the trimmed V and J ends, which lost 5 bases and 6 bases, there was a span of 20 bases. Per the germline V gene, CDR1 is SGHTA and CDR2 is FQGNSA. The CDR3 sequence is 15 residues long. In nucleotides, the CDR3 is TGTGCCAGCAGCCCCCACTTCGTCCGAGGTAGCGAGCAGTACTTC. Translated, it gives CASSPHFVRGSEQYF.

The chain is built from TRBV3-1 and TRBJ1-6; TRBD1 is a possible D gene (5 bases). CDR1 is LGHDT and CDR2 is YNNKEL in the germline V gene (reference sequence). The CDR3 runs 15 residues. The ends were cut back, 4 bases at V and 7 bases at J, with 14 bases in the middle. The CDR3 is CASSPVGTLNSPLHF. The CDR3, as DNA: TGTGCCAGCAGCCCGGTCGGGACTTTGAATTCACCCCTCCACTTT.

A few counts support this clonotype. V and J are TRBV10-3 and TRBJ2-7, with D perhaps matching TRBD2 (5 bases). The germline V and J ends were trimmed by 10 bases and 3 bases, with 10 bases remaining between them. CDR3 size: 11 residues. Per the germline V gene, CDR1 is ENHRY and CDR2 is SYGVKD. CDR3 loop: CATGDIYEQYF. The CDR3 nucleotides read TGTGCCACCGGGGATATCTACGAGCAGTACTTC.

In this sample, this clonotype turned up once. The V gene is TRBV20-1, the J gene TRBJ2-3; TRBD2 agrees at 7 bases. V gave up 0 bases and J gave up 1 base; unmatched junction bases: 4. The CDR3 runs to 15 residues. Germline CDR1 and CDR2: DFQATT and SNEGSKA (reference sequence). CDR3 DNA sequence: TGCAGTGCTAGAGATTACCTAGCGGGCACAGATACGCAGTATTTT. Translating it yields CSARDYLAGTDTQYF.